The 10 T cell receptor beta chains reported below all come from one sample, sequenced in a study of blood T cells in healthy people across ages. It was with a sample-barcoded 5' primer and a J-beta primer mix that a second PCR of roughly 7 to 12 cycles was run. TCRdb redid the calling of the 5' RACE reads with MiXCR, one entry per CDR3 protein. The sample contains 1.4 million or so distinct CDR3 sequences, roughly 43% of which appear only once. The sequenced sample was blood. These receptors were collected from a woman aged 18-29 years in good health.

This clonotype was seen a few times. At one of its ends the junction is not consistent with the germline gene, which may arise from a read error. The gene calls are TRBV7-2 and TRBJ2-3, with 9 bases lining up with TRBD2. The CDR3 runs 16 residues. Germline values: CDR1 SGHTA, CDR2 FQGNSA. For the CDR3, the DNA is TGCGCCAGCAGCTTGGGGCTAGCGGGAATCACAGATACGCAGTATTTT. Protein product: CASSLGLAGITDTQYF.

This sequence joins TRBV28 and TRBJ1-6; possibly TRBD1 for D (6 bases). The CDR3 spans 14 residues. Germline CDR1 MDHEN, CDR2 SYDVKM. V dropped 7 bases and J dropped 9 bases, with 16 bases sitting between them. CDR3 DNA sequence: TGTGCCAGCAACACTCCCAGAGGGGGTTCACCCCTCCACTTT. Its translation: CASNTPRGGSPLHF.

The J gene is TRBJ2-3, the V gene TRBV6-6; D not certain. Trimming took 2 bases from V and 0 from J, leaving 9 bases between them. Germline CDR1 MNHNY, CDR2 SVGAGI (reference sequence). The CDR3 extends over 15 amino acids. The CDR3 loop is CASSYPASSTDTQYF. In DNA form, the CDR3 reads TGTGCCAGCAGTTACCCGGCGTCTAGCACAGATACGCAGTATTTT.

This clonotype was counted a few times. The chain uses TRBV6-2 or TRBV6-3 and TRBJ1-2, with D hard to call. CDR1 is MNHEY, CDR2 SVGEGT, per germline. Deletions cut 0 bases from V and 2 bases from J, with 7 bases between. The CDR3 is 14 residues long. CDR3 bases: TGTGCCAGCAGTTACTCTCAACAGAACTATGGCTACACCTTC. This translates into CASSYSQQNYGYTF.

The rearrangement links TRBV11-3 to TRBJ2-7; TRBD1 is a possible D gene (6 bases). CDR1 SGHNT and CDR2 YENEEA come from the germline V gene. CDR3 length: 14 amino acids. Deletions cut 1 base from V and 3 bases from J, with 10 bases between. CDR3 sequence reads: CASSLAGHHYEQYF. The CDR3 DNA reads as TGTGCCAGCAGCTTAGCGGGACACCACTACGAGCAGTACTTC.

The gene calls are TRBV15 and TRBJ2-2; no clear D. V lost 2 bases and J 7 bases, leaving 11 bases between the germline ends. Germline V gene lookup returns CDR1 LNHNV and CDR2 YYDKDF (reference sequence). The CDR3 consists of 14 residues. The CDR3 spells CATSRPAQGGELFF. The CDR3 DNA reads TGTGCCACCAGCAGACCTGCACAAGGCGGGGAGCTGTTTTTT.

V and J are TRBV7-9 and TRBJ1-4, with D possibly matching TRBD1 (5 bases). The CDR3 spans 15 residues. In germline, CDR1 is SEHNR, CDR2 FQNEAQ (reference sequence). Deletions cut 5 bases from V and 3 bases from J, with 13 bases between. The CDR3 DNA sequence: TGTGCCAGCAGCGCATCCAGGGCGGCTAATGAAAAACTGTTTTTT. The encoded protein is CASSASRAANEKLFF.

The chain's CDR3 is CASSSGLYEAFF. DNA of the CDR3: TGTGCCAGCAGCTCTGGGTTATATGAAGCTTTCTTT. This chain joins TRBV11-2 and TRBJ1-1; D uncertain. Germline lookup yields CDR1 SGHAT and CDR2 FQNNGV. The CDR3 runs to 12 residues. The germline V and J ends were trimmed by 4 bases and 7 bases, with 10 bases remaining between them.

The CDR3 here is CASSQEDGGPNTGELFF. CDR3 in DNA: TGCGCCAGCAGCCAGGAAGACGGGGGGCCGAACACCGGGGAGCTGTTTTTT. The rearrangement joins TRBV4-1 to TRBJ2-2; D may be TRBD2 (7 bases). In germline, CDR1 is MGHRA, CDR2 YSYEKL. The CDR3 contains 17 residues. Deletions cut 3 bases from V and 0 bases from J, with 14 bases between.

The rearrangement uses TRBV30 and TRBJ1-2; D gene uncertain. This CDR3 is 12 amino acids long. V was shortened by 6 bases and J by 7 bases, with 15 bases between the two germline ends. Germline V lookup: CDR1 GTSNPN, CDR2 SVGIG (reference sequence). The DNA for the CDR3 is TGTGCCTGCCCGGGCAGACAAGGTGGCTACACCTTC. This codes for CACPGRQGGYTF. Complete variable domain (other parts from reference TRBV30 and TRBJ1-2): SQTIHQWPATLVQPVGSPLSLECTVEGTSNPNLYWYRQAAGRGLQLLFYSVGIGQISSEVPQNLSASRPQDRQFILSSKKLLLSDSGFYLCACPGRQGGYTFGSGTRLTVV.